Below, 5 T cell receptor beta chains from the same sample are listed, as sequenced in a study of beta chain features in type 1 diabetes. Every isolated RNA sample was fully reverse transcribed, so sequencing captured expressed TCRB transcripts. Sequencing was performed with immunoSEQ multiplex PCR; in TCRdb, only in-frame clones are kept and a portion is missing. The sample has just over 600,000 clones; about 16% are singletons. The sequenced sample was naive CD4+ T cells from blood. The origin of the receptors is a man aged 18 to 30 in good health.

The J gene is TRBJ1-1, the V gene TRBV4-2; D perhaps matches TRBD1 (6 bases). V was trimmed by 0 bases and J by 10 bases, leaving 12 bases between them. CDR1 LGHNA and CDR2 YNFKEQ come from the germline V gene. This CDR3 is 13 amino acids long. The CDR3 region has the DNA TGTGCCAGCAGCCAAGATCCCAGGGGATTAGCTTTCTTT. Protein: CASSQDPRGLAFF.

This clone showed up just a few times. CDR3 residues: CASSPYHQGDQPQHF. CDR3 sequence (DNA): TGTGCCAGCTCACCATACCACCAGGGTGATCAGCCCCAGCATTTT. This chain joins TRBV18 and TRBJ1-5; TRBD1 is a possible D gene (5 bases). The CDR3 covers 15 residues. V lost 2 bases, J lost 5 bases, and 13 bases lay in between. Per the germline V gene, CDR1 is KGHSH and CDR2 is LQKENI.

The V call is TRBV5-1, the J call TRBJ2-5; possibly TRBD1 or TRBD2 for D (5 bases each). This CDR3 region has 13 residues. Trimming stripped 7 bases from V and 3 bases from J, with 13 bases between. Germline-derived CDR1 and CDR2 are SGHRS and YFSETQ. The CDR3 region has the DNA TGCGCCAGCTACCGGGACGTCAAAGAGACCCAGTACTTC. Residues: CASYRDVKETQYF.

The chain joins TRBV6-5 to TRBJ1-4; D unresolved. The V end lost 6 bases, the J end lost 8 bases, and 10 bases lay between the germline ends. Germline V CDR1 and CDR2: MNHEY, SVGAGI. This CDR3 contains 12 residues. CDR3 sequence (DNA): TGTGCCAGCAGGGGGAATAAGGAAAAACTGTTTTTT. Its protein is CASRGNKEKLFF.

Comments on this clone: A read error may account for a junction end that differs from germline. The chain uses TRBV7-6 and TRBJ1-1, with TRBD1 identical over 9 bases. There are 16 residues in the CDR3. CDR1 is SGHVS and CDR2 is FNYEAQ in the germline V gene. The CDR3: CASSLGVDRGNPEAFF. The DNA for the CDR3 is TGTGCCAGCAGCTTAGGGGTTGACAGGGGGAACCCTGAAGCTTTCTTT.